These T cell receptor beta chains were read from a single sample in a study of shared clonotypes between healthy human individuals. Here immunoSEQ multiplex PCR was the method, and the copy in TCRdb shows in-frame clones only, minus some. The sample carries 2 million to 2.5 million clones, roughly 95% recorded once. The sequenced sample consisted of naive CD4+ T cells sorted from blood. These receptors all stem from a man aged 18 to 29 in good health. CDR3s include the opening cysteine and the closing phenylalanine or tryptophan. A D gene is named only where the DNA matches it firmly. The listing skips clone size in some rows; elsewhere it reads once, few, many or a size class.

V	J	size	D	CDR3	DNA
TRBV10-3	TRBJ1-1	-	TRBD1	CAISESGTANTEAFF	TGTGCCATCAGTGAGTCTGGGACAGCTAACACTGAAGCTTTCTTT
TRBV6-6	TRBJ1-6	once	-	CASSYGDYNSPLHF	TGTGCCAGCAGTTACGGAGACTATAATTCACCCCTCCACTTT
TRBV19	TRBJ2-7	-	-	CASSIGAGSYEQYF	TGTGCCAGTAGTATAGGGGCCGGATCCTACGAGCAGTACTTC
TRBV28	TRBJ1-2	-	-	CASSFGRTYGYTF	TGTGCCAGCAGTTTCGGCAGGACTTATGGCTACACCTTC
TRBV28	TRBJ1-2	-	-	CASRAPQDGYTF	TGTGCCAGCAGGGCCCCCCAAGATGGCTACACCTTC
TRBV5-1	TRBJ1-4	-	-	CASSFQGGEKLFF	TGCGCCAGCAGCTTCCAGGGTGGTGAAAAACTGTTTTTT
TRBV5-1	TRBJ2-1	-	TRBD2	CASSLGRAAGGSYNEQFF	TGCGCCAGCAGCTTGGGGAGGGCAGCGGGGGGATCCTACAATGAGCAGTTCTTC
TRBV5-1	TRBJ1-1	-	-	CASSAKTNTEAFF	TGCGCCAGCAGCGCGAAAACGAACACTGAAGCTTTCTTT
TRBV5-8	TRBJ2-3	-	-	CASGKRNTDTQYF	TGTGCCAGCGGGAAACGGAACACAGATACGCAGTATTTT
TRBV10-3	TRBJ1-1	-	-	CAISTGHPNTEAFF	TGTGCCATCAGTACGGGACACCCGAACACTGAAGCTTTCTTT
TRBV9	TRBJ1-5	-	-	CASSPEGMGQPQHF	TGTGCCAGCAGCCCAGAGGGGATGGGTCAGCCCCAGCATTTT
TRBV7-2	TRBJ2-7	-	-	CASSLVVLNYEQYF	TGTGCCAGCAGCTTAGTAGTGCTAAACTACGAGCAGTACTTC
TRBV6-6	TRBJ2-1	-	-	CASKLGFNEQFF	TGTGCCAGCAAACTAGGGTTCAATGAGCAGTTCTTC
TRBV5-6	TRBJ1-5	-	-	CASSLSNSNQPQHF	TGTGCCAGCAGCTTGTCAAACAGCAATCAGCCCCAGCATTTT
TRBV15	TRBJ2-5	-	-	CATSRRGPRQETQYF	TGTGCCACCAGCCGGAGGGGTCCCCGCCAAGAGACCCAGTACTTC
TRBV7-8	TRBJ1-5	-	-	CASTSAPLLIVQPQHF	TGTGCCAGCACCTCTGCGCCACTTTTGATAGTCCAGCCCCAGCATTTT
TRBV7-2	TRBJ1-3	-	TRBD1	CASSPDGTVLGNTIYF	TGTGCCAGCAGCCCAGACGGGACAGTTTTGGGAAACACCATATATTTT